This entry concerns a single TCR beta chain. Its antigen remains unidentified. From germline, CDR1 is MNHNY and CDR2 SVGAGI (reference sequence). The CDR3 loop spans 15 amino acids. Trimming removed 6 bases from V and 0 bases from J; junction bases left unmatched: 7. Each sample yielded about 10^5 assayed TCR templates. Assay: immunoSEQ multiplex PCR; the TCRdb copy retains only in-frame clones and omits some. The table lists fewer than 110,000 clones, over 90% of them singletons, with approximately 12% in the top ten. The data were obtained in a study of siplizumab effects on memory and regulatory T cells. Notes on the study in general: Suppressive function of proliferating Tregs from siplizumab cultures was not confirmed. About 75-97% of proliferating CD4+ or CD8+ clones had no assignable naive or memory phenotype.

Material: non-Treg CD4+ T cells sorted from blood. This chain joins TRBV6-6 and TRBJ1-2; TRBD1 matches 7 bases. The sequence was collected from a human donor in good health. The CDR3 DNA reads as TGTGCCAGCAGCGCAGACAGGGTGCCTAACTATGGCTACACCTTC. Amino acids: CASSADRVPNYGYTF.